The entry below gives a single TCR beta chain sequence along with its context. Peripheral blood CD8+ and CD4+ T cells were profiled by TCR beta sequencing. These data belong to a study of CD8 T cells in Susac syndrome. When the RNA was reverse transcribed, random hexamers were used with an input of 0.5 to 1 ug. The CDR3 of TCR beta was amplified by immunoSEQ multiplex PCR across 54 Vbeta and 13 Jbeta. A single record per CDR3 protein comes from TCRdb applying MiXCR to the immunoSEQ multiplex PCR reads. The sample holds about 200,000 distinct CDR3 sequences, about 95% seen once. The CDR3 length is 14 residues. The germline gives CDR1 DFQATT, CDR2 SNEGSKA (reference sequence). Trimming removed 5 bases from V and 2 bases from J, with 10 bases in between.

The sequenced sample was CD4+ T cells from PBMCs. J is TRBJ2-6 and V is TRBV20-1; maybe TRBD1 (5 bases). The clonotype comes from a human donor with multiple sclerosis. CDR3 sequence reads: CSAPSGTGANVLTF. In nucleotides, the CDR3 is TGCAGTGCTCCCTCAGGGACTGGGGCCAACGTCCTGACTTTC.